This T cell receptor (beta chain) was sequenced in a study of T cells in Graves' hyperthyroidism and ophthalmopathy. Trimming stripped 4 bases from V and 4 bases from J, with 20 bases between. CDR3 size: 17 residues. Looked up from germline, CDR1 is ENHRY and CDR2 is SYGVKD. Authors of the study amplified TCR beta CDR3 regions from RNA transcripts. Carried out on the TCR CDR3, a first-round RT-PCR used the HTBI primer set. TCRdb used MiXCR to reprocess the multiplex PCR reads, holding one entry per CDR3 protein. The sample gives some 560,000 distinct CDR3 sequences, approximately 14% of which show up once; under 7.5% is in the top ten. Points from the study as a whole: Appearing also in blood were most of the thyroid clonotypes expanded above 0.001.

Among the patients, aged 18 to 65, hyperthyroidism was newly diagnosed and had lasted under 2 months. On this clonotype itself: Its antigen is undetermined.

Sequencing input: blood. V usage is TRBV10-3 and J usage is TRBJ1-3, with a tentative D call TRBD1 (6 bases). This receptor was obtained from a woman in her thirties with Graves' hyperthyroidism. The CDR3 nucleotides read TGTGCCATCAGTGGTTCCTGGCCGGGGGCAAACGGAAACACCATATATTTT. It is translated as CAISGSWPGANGNTIYF.